A selection of T cell receptor beta chains follows, all from one sample in a study of regulatory T cells in long-lasting Graves disease. Via MiXCR, TCRdb re-called the multiplex PCR reads, giving one row per CDR3 protein. The sample yields approximately 400,000 distinct CDR3 sequences, approximately 15% seen once. These data were also reused for a study on T cells in Graves' hyperthyroidism and ophthalmopathy.

Material: peripheral blood mononuclear cells (PBMCs), obtained at new diagnosis, from a patient treated with antithyroid drugs. The receptor set was obtained from a woman in her 30s with Graves disease. CDR3s include the opening cysteine and the closing phenylalanine or tryptophan. Fields, in order: J gene, V gene, CDR3 protein.

j_call: TRBJ2-5
v_call: TRBV7-9
cdr3_aa: CASSPRASQETQYF

j_call: TRBJ2-5
v_call: TRBV14
cdr3_aa: CASSGSGHLQETQYF

j_call: TRBJ1-4
v_call: TRBV5-5
cdr3_aa: CASSLQGITTNEKLFF

j_call: TRBJ2-2
v_call: TRBV10-3
cdr3_aa: CAISEDRATGELFF

j_call: TRBJ2-5
v_call: TRBV7-2
cdr3_aa: CASSKGPSGLAGETQYF

j_call: TRBJ2-1
v_call: TRBV20-1
cdr3_aa: CSVRDAGASGRGEQFF

j_call: TRBJ2-6
v_call: TRBV9
cdr3_aa: CASSVWAGTTSGANVLTF

j_call: TRBJ2-7
v_call: TRBV30
cdr3_aa: CAYAPGPVTYEQYF

j_call: TRBJ2-7
v_call: TRBV20-1
cdr3_aa: CSAEPGQIYEQYF

j_call: TRBJ1-1
v_call: TRBV5-6
cdr3_aa: CASSFRQGARGTEAFF

j_call: TRBJ1-6
v_call: TRBV4-1
cdr3_aa: CASSRSSVTGDNSPLHF

j_call: TRBJ2-7
v_call: TRBV24-1
cdr3_aa: CATSGSSGRASYEQYF

j_call: TRBJ2-2
v_call: TRBV11-3
cdr3_aa: CASSLEVNGELFF

j_call: TRBJ1-2
v_call: TRBV28
cdr3_aa: CASRPRPGHSLSNYGYTF

j_call: TRBJ2-1
v_call: TRBV6-4
cdr3_aa: CASSDSKRDNEQFF

j_call: TRBJ2-7
v_call: TRBV3-1
cdr3_aa: CASSGRSAYEQYF

j_call: TRBJ1-2
v_call: TRBV5-6
cdr3_aa: CASSLARANYGYTF

j_call: TRBJ2-1
v_call: TRBV28
cdr3_aa: CASIAHRNQFF

j_call: TRBJ2-2
v_call: TRBV7-3
cdr3_aa: CASSPDRENTGELFF

j_call: TRBJ2-5
v_call: TRBV20-1
cdr3_aa: CSAKGLAGVETQYF

j_call: TRBJ2-3
v_call: TRBV7-2
cdr3_aa: CASSFGTPGSGIDTQYF

j_call: TRBJ2-2
v_call: TRBV29-1
cdr3_aa: CSGRGVGELFF

j_call: TRBJ2-1
v_call: TRBV30
cdr3_aa: CAWSLNEQLF

j_call: TRBJ2-7
v_call: TRBV7-8
cdr3_aa: CASSLTPRRLYEQYF

j_call: TRBJ2-3
v_call: TRBV2
cdr3_aa: CASRTQGADTQYF

j_call: TRBJ2-3
v_call: TRBV5-1
cdr3_aa: CASSLRLAVTDTQYF

j_call: TRBJ1-6
v_call: TRBV30
cdr3_aa: CAWSSQENSPLHF

j_call: TRBJ2-1
v_call: TRBV20-1
cdr3_aa: CSARDLLAGGYLNEQFF

j_call: TRBJ2-5
v_call: TRBV12-3/TRBV12-4
cdr3_aa: CASRLAKETQYF

j_call: TRBJ2-5
v_call: TRBV20-1
cdr3_aa: CSGLAYETQYF

j_call: TRBJ2-7
v_call: TRBV5-1
cdr3_aa: CASSLGGQGPSYEQYF

j_call: TRBJ1-5
v_call: TRBV10-3
cdr3_aa: CALRRNAFSNQPQHF

j_call: TRBJ2-7
v_call: TRBV12-3/TRBV12-4
cdr3_aa: CASSRDRSSSYEQYF

j_call: TRBJ2-5
v_call: TRBV12-3/TRBV12-4
cdr3_aa: CASSQTLTSEPETQYF

j_call: TRBJ2-2
v_call: TRBV2
cdr3_aa: CASSRQGGSTGELFF

j_call: TRBJ2-1
v_call: TRBV2
cdr3_aa: CASEGQGWGPGQFF

j_call: TRBJ2-1
v_call: TRBV6-5
cdr3_aa: CASSYGREKDNEQFF

j_call: TRBJ1-2
v_call: TRBV18
cdr3_aa: CASETGDEGYTF

j_call: TRBJ1-2
v_call: TRBV6-1
cdr3_aa: CASKPGRGYGYTF

j_call: TRBJ2-5
v_call: TRBV30
cdr3_aa: CAWKASGETQYF

j_call: TRBJ2-7
v_call: TRBV20-1
cdr3_aa: CSARRERVYEQYF